These 28 T cell receptor beta chains share one sample of origin, sequenced in a study of shared clonotypes between healthy human individuals. Libraries were prepared by immunoSEQ multiplex PCR; TCRdb keeps only in-frame clonotypes and omits some of them. The table lists millions of clones, roughly 92% of them singletons. Sequenced: naive CD4+ T cells sorted from blood. Subset denoted: CD45RA+ positively selected. Receptor source: a man younger than 35 in good health.

This chain uses TRBV7-2 with TRBJ2-5; possible D gene TRBD2, 6 bases. Germline V lookup: CDR1 SGHTA, CDR2 FQGNSA. This CDR3 contains 16 residues. V was clipped by 1 base and J by 1 base, with 13 bases between them. For the CDR3, the DNA is TGTGCCAGCAGCTTAGTTGGGACTCCTACCCAAGAGACCCAGTACTTC. It translates to CASSLVGTPTQETQYF.

This chain joins TRBV27 and TRBJ2-1; 8 bases match TRBD2. The CDR3 sequence is 14 residues long. V dropped 6 bases and J dropped 7; count of bases not matched to a gene: 8. CDR1 and CDR2 (germline): MNHEY, SMNVEV (reference sequence). CDR3 sequence reads: CASRTSGVGNEQFF. The CDR3, as DNA: TGTGCCAGCAGAACTAGCGGAGTGGGAAATGAGCAGTTCTTC.

This chain uses TRBV18 with TRBJ1-1; D ambiguous. The CDR3 sequence is 14 residues long. V lost 2 bases and J lost 2, with 9 bases in between. Germline V gene sequence: CDR1 KGHSH, CDR2 LQKENI. The chain's CDR3 is CASSPKSGNTEAFF. The CDR3 DNA sequence: TGTGCCAGCTCACCAAAATCCGGTAACACTGAAGCTTTCTTT.

Note on this clone: Other DNA sequences within the sample encode an identical CDR3. This chain links TRBV18 with TRBJ1-1; a weak D match, TRBD1 (5 bases). Germline V lookup: CDR1 KGHSH, CDR2 LQKENI. The ends were cut back, 3 bases at V and 1 base at J, with 9 bases in the middle. The CDR3 contains 14 residues. The CDR3 nucleotides read TGTGCCAGCTCACCGGGACGGCAGAACACTGAAGCTTTCTTT. Translation: CASSPGRQNTEAFF.

The J gene is TRBJ1-4, the V gene TRBV2; D uncertain. V was cut by 2 bases and J by 7 bases, with 11 bases left in between. This CDR3 contains 14 residues. Germline-derived CDR1 and CDR2 are SNHLY and FYNNEI. This chain's CDR3 is CASSELVLGEKLFF. The CDR3 coding sequence is TGTGCCAGCAGTGAATTGGTGCTGGGTGAAAAACTGTTTTTT.

The chain couples TRBV7-6 to TRBJ2-7; the D gene could be TRBD1 or TRBD2 (6 bases each). Germline CDR1 and CDR2: SGHVS and FNYEAQ. This CDR3 has 15 residues. V lost 1 base to trimming and J lost 1 base, with 11 bases between them. CDR3 sequence (DNA): TGTGCCAGCAGCTTAGAGTGGGGGGCGTCCTACGAGCAGTACTTC. Translation: CASSLEWGASYEQYF.

The CDR3 protein is CASSDGTVRNEQYF. CDR3 DNA sequence: TGCGCCAGCAGCGATGGGACCGTCCGGAACGAGCAGTACTTC. V is TRBV5-1 and J is TRBJ2-7; D tentatively fits TRBD1 or TRBD2 (5 bases each). CDR3 length equals 14 residues. V was shortened by 4 bases and J by 5 bases, with 16 bases between the two germline ends. The germline V gene has CDR1 SGHRS and CDR2 YFSETQ.

V and J are TRBV6-1 and TRBJ1-5; D not resolved. CDR1 is MNHNS and CDR2 is SASEGT in the germline V gene. V lost 6 bases and J lost 2, with 14 bases in between. The CDR3 spans 15 residues. The chain's CDR3 is CASREGPAGNQPQHF. CDR3 nucleotides: TGTGCCAGCAGGGAGGGCCCAGCTGGCAATCAGCCCCAGCATTTT.

This clone was recorded once. The V call is TRBV6-1, the J call TRBJ2-7; the match to TRBD2 covers 13 bases. After removal of 3 bases from V and 6 bases from J, the junction contained 2 bases not matched to a gene. Germline CDR1 is MNHNS and CDR2 is SASEGT. The CDR3 runs 14 residues. CDR3 amino acids: CASSDRTSGSEQYF. In DNA form, the CDR3 reads TGTGCCAGCAGTGACCGGACTAGCGGGAGCGAGCAGTACTTC.

V is TRBV10-3 and J is TRBJ2-3; either TRBD1 or TRBD2 may fit D (6 bases each). Per the germline V gene, CDR1 is ENHRY and CDR2 is SYGVKD. This CDR3 is built from 13 residues. V was pared by 6 bases and J by 7 bases, with 14 bases between. The CDR3 sequence: CAISQGGSYTQYF. The CDR3 bases are TGTGCCATCAGCCAAGGGGGGTCATATACGCAGTATTTT.

The chain couples TRBV18 to TRBJ2-3; TRBD1 is a possible D gene (5 bases). Germline assignment: CDR1 KGHSH and CDR2 LQKENI. The CDR3 spans 17 residues. Deletions cut 0 bases from V and 3 bases from J, with 16 bases between. CDR3 amino acids: CASSPPISQGRTDTQYF. The DNA of the CDR3 is TGTGCCAGCTCACCACCTATATCCCAGGGTAGGACAGATACGCAGTATTTT.

Regarding this clone: Additional DNA sequences in this sample encode the identical CDR3. The chain recombines TRBV2 with TRBJ2-2; D uncertain. Germline CDR1 SNHLY, CDR2 FYNNEI. This CDR3 comprises 12 residues. With 4 bases removed from V and 2 bases from J, the gap between germline ends came to 2 bases. CDR3 DNA sequence: TGTGCCAGCAGTGCCAACACCGGGGAGCTGTTTTTT. Amino acid sequence: CASSANTGELFF.

The CDR3 DNA follows: TGCGCCAGCAGCTTGGTCGGACGGACTAACACCGGGGAGCTGTTTTTT. It translates to CASSLVGRTNTGELFF. V usage is TRBV5-1 and J usage is TRBJ2-2, with D tentatively TRBD2 (5 bases). Germline V gene lookup returns CDR1 SGHRS and CDR2 YFSETQ. Trimming cost V 0 bases and J 2 bases, with 11 bases left between them. CDR3 length: 16 residues. The whole variable domain, filled in from reference TRBV5-1 and TRBJ2-2, reads KAGVTQTPRYLIKTRGQQVTLSCSPISGHRSVSWYQQTPGQGLQFLFEYFSETQRNKGNFPGRFSGRQFSNSRSEMNVSTLELGDSALYLCASSLVGRTNTGELFFGEGSRLTVL.

V and J are TRBV6-6 and TRBJ2-1; D remains unclear. Germline-derived CDR1 and CDR2 are MNHNY and SVGAGI (reference sequence). V lost 0 bases and J 0 bases, leaving 9 bases between the germline ends. The CDR3 extends over 16 amino acids. This chain's CDR3 is CASSYSELSSYNEQFF. CDR3 in DNA: TGTGCCAGCAGTTACTCGGAACTCAGCTCCTACAATGAGCAGTTCTTC.

This clone is a singleton in its sample. The CDR3 here is CASSLRSSGGYSYEQYF. In nucleotides, the CDR3 is TGTGCCAGCAGTTTAAGGTCTAGCGGGGGCTATTCCTACGAGCAGTACTTC. V usage is TRBV27 and J usage is TRBJ2-7; 10 nucleotides agree with TRBD2. CDR1 and CDR2 (germline): MNHEY, SMNVEV (reference sequence). The CDR3 spans 17 residues. The V and J ends lost 2 bases and 1 base, in that order; junction bases with no gene match: 8.

The rearrangement uses TRBV6-6 and TRBJ1-3; the D is unclear. The CDR3 sequence is 13 residues long. Germline CDR1 MNHNY, CDR2 SVGAGI (reference sequence). Trimming removed 7 bases at V and 0 bases at J, with 7 bases between. The CDR3 coding sequence is TGTGCCAGCACGGAGAGCTCTGGAAACACCATATATTTT. Protein sequence: CASTESSGNTIYF.

V gene TRBV7-2 combines with J gene TRBJ1-2, with TRBD1 matching 11 bases. Germline values: CDR1 SGHTA, CDR2 FQGNSA. This CDR3 region has 17 residues. Trimming took 1 base from V and 8 from J; bases not matched to a gene: 12. The chain's CDR3 is CASSLVVLDRGRKGYTF. The CDR3, as DNA: TGTGCCAGCAGCTTAGTAGTTTTGGACAGGGGGCGAAAGGGCTACACCTTC.

The CDR3 bases are TGTGCCACCAGCAGAGAGGGGGCGGCCTACAATGAGCAGTTCTTC. Translating it yields CATSREGAAYNEQFF. The chain is built from TRBV15 and TRBJ2-1; tentatively, D is TRBD1 (6 bases). The germline gives CDR1 LNHNV, CDR2 YYDKDF (reference sequence). Deletions cut 0 bases from V and 2 bases from J, with 8 bases between. The CDR3 consists of 15 residues.

The CDR3 loop is CASSQGTGNEQFF. CDR3 DNA: TGCGCCAGCAGCCAAGGGACAGGCAATGAGCAGTTCTTC. V gene TRBV5-1 combines with J gene TRBJ2-1, with 8 bases that match TRBD1. This CDR3 comprises 13 residues. With 4 bases clipped from V and 6 bases from J, the junction kept 3 bases outside the gene matches. Germline CDR1 and CDR2: SGHRS and YFSETQ. The whole variable domain, remainder taken from reference TRBV5-1 and TRBJ2-1, is KAGVTQTPRYLIKTRGQQVTLSCSPISGHRSVSWYQQTPGQGLQFLFEYFSETQRNKGNFPGRFSGRQFSNSRSEMNVSTLELGDSALYLCASSQGTGNEQFFGPGTRLTVL.

The gene calls are TRBV7-6 and TRBJ1-2; no firm D call. CDR1 is SGHVS, CDR2 FNYEAQ, per germline. V dropped 1 base and J dropped 8 bases, with 14 bases sitting between them. The CDR3 has 14 residues. CDR3 nucleotides: TGTGCCAGCAGCTTAGAGCCTGGGCTTGCCGGCTACACCTTC. It is translated as CASSLEPGLAGYTF. The entire variable domain, with the rest obtained from reference TRBV7-6 and TRBJ1-2, is as follows: GAGVSQSPRYKVTKRGQDVALRCDPISGHVSLYWYRQALGQGPEFLTYFNYEAQQDKSGLPNDRFSAERPEGSISTLTIQRTEQRDSAMYRCASSLEPGLAGYTFGSGTRLTVV.

This chain links TRBV9 with TRBJ2-7; the D gene could be TRBD1 or TRBD2 (6 bases each). The length of the CDR3 is 15 residues. V was shortened by 0 bases and J by 3 bases, with 13 bases between the two germline ends. Per the germline V gene, CDR1 is SGDLS and CDR2 is YYNGEE. Written as DNA, the CDR3 is TGTGCCAGCAGCGTAGACGGGGGCGGGAACTACGAGCAGTACTTC. Its protein product is CASSVDGGGNYEQYF.

This clone was counted between two and nine times. CDR3: CASSPLTATNEKLFF. CDR3 DNA sequence: TGTGCCAGCAGCCCGTTGACAGCAACTAATGAAAAACTGTTTTTT. This chain uses TRBV9 with TRBJ1-4, with D possibly TRBD1 on 5 matching bases. Germline CDR1 and CDR2: SGDLS and YYNGEE. The CDR3 extends over 15 amino acids. V was cut by 4 bases and J by 0 bases, with 10 bases left in between.

The V and J genes are TRBV27 and TRBJ1-6; D gene unclear. This CDR3 is built from 14 residues. Looked up from germline, CDR1 is MNHEY and CDR2 is SMNVEV (reference sequence). V dropped 6 bases and J dropped 8 bases, with 14 bases sitting between them. CDR3 DNA sequence: TGTGCCAGCAGCCCCCGAGGCACCGATTCACCCCTCCACTTT. It encodes CASSPRGTDSPLHF.

V usage is TRBV6-5 and J usage is TRBJ1-5; a weak D match, TRBD1 (5 bases). This CDR3 region has 13 residues. V was cut by 8 bases and J by 2 bases, with 10 bases left in between. Germline CDR1 is MNHEY and CDR2 is SVGAGI. Here the CDR3 reads CASGGGGNQPQHF. The CDR3 nucleotides are TGTGCCAGCGGGGGGGGAGGCAATCAGCCCCAGCATTTT.

This clone has more than one count but fewer than ten. This chain connects TRBV4-2 to TRBJ1-1, with D uncertain. CDR1 is LGHNA and CDR2 is YNFKEQ in the germline V gene. The V end was cut by 3 bases, the J end by 6 bases, with 8 bases between. The CDR3 has 12 amino acids. The CDR3 sequence: CASSQLRAEAFF. DNA for the CDR3: TGTGCCAGCAGCCAGCTACGGGCTGAAGCTTTCTTT.

V gene TRBV10-3 combines with J gene TRBJ2-3; TRBD2 agrees at 9 bases. Trimming at V came to 2 bases and at J to 3 bases, leaving 3 bases not matched to a gene. This CDR3 is built from 15 residues. CDR1 ENHRY and CDR2 SYGVKD come from the germline V gene. This CDR3 reads CAISERLADTDTQYF. Written as DNA, the CDR3 is TGTGCCATCAGTGAGAGACTAGCGGATACAGATACGCAGTATTTT.

V is TRBV7-2 and J is TRBJ2-1; 9 bases fit TRBD1. The CDR3 loop spans 16 amino acids. Unmatched junction bases numbered 7, after V lost 5 bases and J lost 2 bases. Germline CDR1 reads SGHTA; CDR2 reads FQGNSA. The CDR3 protein is CASSRQGGTAYNEQFF. The DNA for the CDR3 is TGTGCCAGCAGCCGACAGGGGGGGACCGCCTACAATGAGCAGTTCTTC.

The chain links TRBV5-4 to TRBJ1-2; possible D gene TRBD1, 6 bases. This CDR3 is 15 amino acids long. The V and J ends lost 4 bases and 2 bases respectively, with 15 bases between them. CDR1 SGHNT and CDR2 YYREEE come from the germline V gene (reference sequence). CDR3 coding DNA: TGTGCCAGCAGCCGGGGGTCAGGGGACAACTATGGCTACACCTTC. It codes for CASSRGSGDNYGYTF.